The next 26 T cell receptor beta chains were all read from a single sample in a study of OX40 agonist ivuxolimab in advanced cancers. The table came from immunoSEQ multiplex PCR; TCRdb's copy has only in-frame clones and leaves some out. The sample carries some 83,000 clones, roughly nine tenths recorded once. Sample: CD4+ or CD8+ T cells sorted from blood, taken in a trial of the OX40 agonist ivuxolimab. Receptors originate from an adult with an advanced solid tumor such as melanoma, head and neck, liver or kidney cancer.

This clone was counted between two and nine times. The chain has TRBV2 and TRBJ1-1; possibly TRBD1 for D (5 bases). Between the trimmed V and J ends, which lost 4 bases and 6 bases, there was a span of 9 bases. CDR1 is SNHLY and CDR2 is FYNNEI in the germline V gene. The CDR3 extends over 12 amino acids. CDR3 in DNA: TGTGCCAGCAGTGGGGACCGAGCTGAAGCTTTCTTT. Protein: CASSGDRAEAFF.

The CDR3 DNA follows: TGTGCCTGGAGTAACGGCGGGGGCACTGAAGCTTTCTTT. Protein product: CAWSNGGGTEAFF. The chain couples TRBV30 to TRBJ1-1, with a weak D call TRBD1 (5 bases). The length of the CDR3 is 13 residues. The V end was cut by 2 bases, the J end by 4 bases, with 11 bases between. In germline, CDR1 is GTSNPN, CDR2 SVGIG (reference sequence).

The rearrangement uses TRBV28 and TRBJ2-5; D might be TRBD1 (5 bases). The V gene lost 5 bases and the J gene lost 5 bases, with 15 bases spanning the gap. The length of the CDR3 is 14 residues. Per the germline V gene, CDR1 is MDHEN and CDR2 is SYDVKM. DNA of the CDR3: TGTGCCAGCAGTCCCACAGGATATGAGGAGACCCAGTACTTC. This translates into CASSPTGYEETQYF. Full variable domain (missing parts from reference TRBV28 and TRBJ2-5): DVKVTQSSRYLVKRTGEKVFLECVQDMDHENMFWYRQDPGLGLRLIYFSYDVKMKEKGDIPEGYSVSREKKERFSLILESASTNQTSMYLCASSPTGYEETQYFGPGTRLLVL.

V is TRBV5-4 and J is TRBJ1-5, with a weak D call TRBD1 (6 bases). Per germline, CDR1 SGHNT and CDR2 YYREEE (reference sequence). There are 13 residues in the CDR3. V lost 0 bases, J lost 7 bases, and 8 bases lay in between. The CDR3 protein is CASSLAGEQPQHF. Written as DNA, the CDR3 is TGTGCCAGCAGCTTGGCAGGGGAGCAGCCCCAGCATTTT.

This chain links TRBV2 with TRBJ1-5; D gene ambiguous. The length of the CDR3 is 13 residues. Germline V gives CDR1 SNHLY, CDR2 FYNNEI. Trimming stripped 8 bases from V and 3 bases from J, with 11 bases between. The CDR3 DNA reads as TGTGCCAGCCGTTACAGTACCAATCAGCCCCAGCATTTT. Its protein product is CASRYSTNQPQHF.

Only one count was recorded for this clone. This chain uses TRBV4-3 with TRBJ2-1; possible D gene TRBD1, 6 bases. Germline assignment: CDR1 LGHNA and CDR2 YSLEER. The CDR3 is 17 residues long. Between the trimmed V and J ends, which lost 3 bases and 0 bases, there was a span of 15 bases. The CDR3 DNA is TGCGCCAGCAGCCAGGTTACAGGGTTCCGCTCCTACAATGAGCAGTTCTTC. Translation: CASSQVTGFRSYNEQFF.

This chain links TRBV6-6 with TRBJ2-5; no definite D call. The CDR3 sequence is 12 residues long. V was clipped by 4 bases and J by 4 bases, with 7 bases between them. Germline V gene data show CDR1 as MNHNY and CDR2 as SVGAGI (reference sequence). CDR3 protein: CASSSWGETQYF. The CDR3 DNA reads TGTGCCAGCAGTTCGTGGGGAGAGACCCAGTACTTC.

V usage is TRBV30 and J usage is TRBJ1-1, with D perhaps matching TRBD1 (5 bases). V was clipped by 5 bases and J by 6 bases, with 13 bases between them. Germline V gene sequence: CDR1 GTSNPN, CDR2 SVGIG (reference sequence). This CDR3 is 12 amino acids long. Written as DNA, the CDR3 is TGTGCCTGGGATGGTGGGGGATCTGAAGCTTTCTTT. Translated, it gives CAWDGGGSEAFF.

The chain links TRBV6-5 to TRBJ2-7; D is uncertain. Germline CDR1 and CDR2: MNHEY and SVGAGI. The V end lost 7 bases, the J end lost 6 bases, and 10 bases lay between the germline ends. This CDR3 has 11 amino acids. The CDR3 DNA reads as TGTGCCAGCACCTACATGGCCGAGCAGTACTTC. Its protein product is CASTYMAEQYF.

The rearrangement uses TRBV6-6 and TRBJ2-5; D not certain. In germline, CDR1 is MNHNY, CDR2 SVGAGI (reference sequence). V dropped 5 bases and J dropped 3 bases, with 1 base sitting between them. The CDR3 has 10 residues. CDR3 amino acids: CASSEETQYF. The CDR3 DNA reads TGTGCCAGCAGTGAAGAGACCCAGTACTTC.

The CDR3 DNA follows: TGTGCCAGCAGCTTCAACTCCTACGAGCAGTACTTC. This sequence encodes CASSFNSYEQYF. V and J are TRBV11-2 and TRBJ2-7; D gene ambiguous. The V end lost 3 bases, the J end lost 0 bases, and 3 bases lay between the germline ends. The CDR3 runs 12 residues. Germline loops: CDR1 SGHAT, CDR2 FQNNGV.

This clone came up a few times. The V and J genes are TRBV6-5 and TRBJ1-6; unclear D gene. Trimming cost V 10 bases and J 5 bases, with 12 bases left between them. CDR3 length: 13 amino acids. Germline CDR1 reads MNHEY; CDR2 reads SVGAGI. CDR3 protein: CATDPGDNSPLHF. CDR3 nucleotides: TGTGCCACCGATCCCGGGGATAATTCACCCCTCCACTTT.

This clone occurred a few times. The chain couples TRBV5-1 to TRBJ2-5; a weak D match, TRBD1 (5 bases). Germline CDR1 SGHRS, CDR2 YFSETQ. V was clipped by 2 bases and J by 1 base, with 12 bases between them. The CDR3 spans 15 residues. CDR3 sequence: CASSFYRTSQETQYF. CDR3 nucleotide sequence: TGCGCCAGCAGCTTCTACAGGACCTCCCAAGAGACCCAGTACTTC.

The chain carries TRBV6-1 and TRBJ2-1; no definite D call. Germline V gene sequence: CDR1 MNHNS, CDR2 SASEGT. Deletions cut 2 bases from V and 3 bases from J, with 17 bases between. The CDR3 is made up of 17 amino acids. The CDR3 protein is CASSERTPWAGYNEQFF. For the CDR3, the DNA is TGTGCCAGCAGTGAACGAACCCCATGGGCCGGCTACAATGAGCAGTTCTTC.

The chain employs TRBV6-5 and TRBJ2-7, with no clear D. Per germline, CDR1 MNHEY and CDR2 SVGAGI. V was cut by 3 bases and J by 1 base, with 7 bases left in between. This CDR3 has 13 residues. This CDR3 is CASSYGGSYEQYV. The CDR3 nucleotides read TGTGCCAGCAGTTATGGTGGTTCCTACGAGCAGTACGTC.

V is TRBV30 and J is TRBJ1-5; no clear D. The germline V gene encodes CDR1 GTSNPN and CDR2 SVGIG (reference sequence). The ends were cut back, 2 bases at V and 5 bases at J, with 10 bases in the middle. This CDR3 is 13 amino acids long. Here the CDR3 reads CAWSLRADQPQHF. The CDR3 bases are TGTGCCTGGAGTCTTAGAGCGGATCAGCCCCAGCATTTT. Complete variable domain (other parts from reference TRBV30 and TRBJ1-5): SQTIHQWPATLVQPVGSPLSLECTVEGTSNPNLYWYRQAAGRGLQLLFYSVGIGQISSEVPQNLSASRPQDRQFILSSKKLLLSDSGFYLCAWSLRADQPQHFGDGTRLSIL.

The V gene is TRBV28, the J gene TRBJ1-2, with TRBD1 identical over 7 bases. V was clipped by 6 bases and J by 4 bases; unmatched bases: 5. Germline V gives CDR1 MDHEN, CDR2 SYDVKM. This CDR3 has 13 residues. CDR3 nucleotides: TGTGCCAGCAGGTCGACAGGGTCCTATGGCTACACCTTC. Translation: CASRSTGSYGYTF.

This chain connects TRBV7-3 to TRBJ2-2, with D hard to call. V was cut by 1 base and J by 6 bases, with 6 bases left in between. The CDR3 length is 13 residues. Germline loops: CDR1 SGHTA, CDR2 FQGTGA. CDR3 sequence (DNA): TGTGCCAGCAGCTTAATAGTGGCCGGGGAGCTGTTTTTT. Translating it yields CASSLIVAGELFF.

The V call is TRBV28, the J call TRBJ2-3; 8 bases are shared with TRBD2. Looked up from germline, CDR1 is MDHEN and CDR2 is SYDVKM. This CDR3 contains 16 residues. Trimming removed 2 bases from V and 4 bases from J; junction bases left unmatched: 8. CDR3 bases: TGTGCCAGCAGTTTAACCGGGACTAGATTCGCAGATACGCAGTATTTT. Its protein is CASSLTGTRFADTQYF.

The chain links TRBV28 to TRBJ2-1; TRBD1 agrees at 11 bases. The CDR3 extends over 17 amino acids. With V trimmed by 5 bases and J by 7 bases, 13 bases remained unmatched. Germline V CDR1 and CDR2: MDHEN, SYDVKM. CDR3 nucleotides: TGTGCCAGCAGTGCCGGGCTCACCGGGACAGGGGGGAATGAGCAGTTCTTC. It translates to CASSAGLTGTGGNEQFF. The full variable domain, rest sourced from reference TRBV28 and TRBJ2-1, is DVKVTQSSRYLVKRTGEKVFLECVQDMDHENMFWYRQDPGLGLRLIYFSYDVKMKEKGDIPEGYSVSREKKERFSLILESASTNQTSMYLCASSAGLTGTGGNEQFFGPGTRLTVL.

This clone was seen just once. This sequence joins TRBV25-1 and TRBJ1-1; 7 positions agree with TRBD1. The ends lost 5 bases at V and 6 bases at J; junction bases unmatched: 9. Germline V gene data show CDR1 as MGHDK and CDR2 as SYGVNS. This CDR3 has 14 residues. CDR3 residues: CASSSPGGWPEAFF. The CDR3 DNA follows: TGTGCCAGCAGTTCTCCAGGGGGATGGCCTGAAGCTTTCTTT.

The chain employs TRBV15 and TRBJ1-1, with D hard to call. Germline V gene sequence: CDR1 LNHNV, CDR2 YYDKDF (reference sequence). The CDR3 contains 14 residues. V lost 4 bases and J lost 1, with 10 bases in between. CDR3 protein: CATSTGGENTEAFF. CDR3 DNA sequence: TGTGCCACCAGCACGGGAGGAGAGAACACTGAAGCTTTCTTT.

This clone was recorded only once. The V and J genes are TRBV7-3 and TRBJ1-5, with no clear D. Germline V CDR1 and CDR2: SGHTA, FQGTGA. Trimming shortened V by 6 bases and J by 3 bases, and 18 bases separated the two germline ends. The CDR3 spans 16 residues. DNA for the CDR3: TGTGCCAGCAGTCCTTCCTCTGCAAATCTCAATCAGCCCCAGCATTTT. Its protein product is CASSPSSANLNQPQHF.

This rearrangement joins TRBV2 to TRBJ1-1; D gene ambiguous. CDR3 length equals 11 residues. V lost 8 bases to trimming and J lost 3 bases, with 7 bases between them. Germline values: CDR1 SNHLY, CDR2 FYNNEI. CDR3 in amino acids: CASEEDTEAFF. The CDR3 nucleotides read TGTGCCAGCGAGGAGGACACTGAAGCTTTCTTT.

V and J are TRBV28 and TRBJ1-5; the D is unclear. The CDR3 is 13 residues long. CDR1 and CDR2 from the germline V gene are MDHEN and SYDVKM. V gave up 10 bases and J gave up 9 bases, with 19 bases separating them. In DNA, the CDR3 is TGTGCCACCAGAGACCCTCAATTACCGCCCCAGCATTTT. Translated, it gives CATRDPQLPPQHF.

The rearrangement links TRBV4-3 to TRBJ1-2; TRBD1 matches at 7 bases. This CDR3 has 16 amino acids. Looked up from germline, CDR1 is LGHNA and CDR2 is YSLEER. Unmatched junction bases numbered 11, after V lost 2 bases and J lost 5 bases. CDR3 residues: CASSQLQGVPGYGYTF. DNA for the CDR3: TGCGCCAGCAGCCAACTCCAGGGGGTCCCGGGATATGGCTACACCTTC.